This T cell receptor beta chain was identified during a study of T cell responses to AZD1222 COVID-19 vaccine. Using immunoSEQ multiplex PCR, the repertoire was profiled, and TCRdb retains in-frame clones only, with some absent. The table has about 42,000 clones, approximately 88% seen once. The sample holds a few counts of this clone. Its matching antigen is unknown. Study findings and constraints: Along spike, vaccine-associated CD4 TCRs were found throughout, with dominance at 160-218 and 743-854.

The germline CDR1 and CDR2 sequences are KGHSH and LQKENI. This CDR3 spans 15 amino acids. Trimming shortened V by 2 bases and J by 8 bases, and 18 bases separated the two germline ends. The clonotype originates from an adult who received the AZD1222 COVID-19 vaccine. This material consisted of peripheral blood, taken 28 days after the second AZD1222 dose. This chain uses TRBV18 with TRBJ1-2; D is unresolved. Here the CDR3 DNA reads TGTGCCAGCTCACCAGGCACAGCCACCCTGAGGGGCTACACCTTC. Protein: CASSPGTATLRGYTF.